The 23 T cell receptor beta chains reported below all come from one sample, sequenced in a study of human T cells and chemical hapten exposure (dated by TCRdb to about 2021). The time point label on this specimen signifies: patch test 3, about 24 weeks after DPC sensitization. The sample's treatment or condition label, in plain terms: therapeutic diphenylcyclopropenone sensitization with weekly scalp DPC. Library generation was performed with RACE. TCRdb names NextSeq 500 as the instrument used. Using fastp at Q25 and MiXCR, TCRdb reprocessed the public reads and kept productive beta chains. Each CDR3 protein appears once, grouped with its most common genes and DNA. This sample is represented by some 32,000 distinct CDR3 sequences; approximately 6% of them were singletons. The ten most abundant clones make up about 6% of the sample. Specimen: whole blood, collected in connection with sensitization to the hapten diphenylcyclopropenone (DPC). These receptors came from a young man with alopecia areata. Some clones in this sample may be carry-over from other donors' samples.

This clonotype was counted at least ten times. The CDR3, as DNA: TGTGCCTGGAGTGTAGAGACAGGCACTGAAGCTTTCTTT. It yields the protein CAWSVETGTEAFF. The chain has TRBV30 and TRBJ1-1; a possible D gene is TRBD1 (6 bases). Germline CDR1 is GTSNPN and CDR2 is SVGIG (reference sequence). This CDR3 has 13 amino acids. The germline V and J ends were trimmed by 0 bases and 4 bases, with 9 bases remaining between them.

The chain is built from TRBV3-1 and TRBJ1-3; D gene ambiguous. V gave up 5 bases and J gave up 1 base, with 15 bases separating them. The CDR3 runs 16 residues. Germline assignment: CDR1 LGHDT and CDR2 YNNKEL (reference sequence). The chain's CDR3 is CASSNRPFGSGNTIYF. The CDR3 coding sequence is TGTGCCAGCAGCAACAGACCTTTTGGGTCTGGAAACACCATATATTTT.

Ten or more counts support this clonotype. The chain joins TRBV4-3 to TRBJ2-7; 10 bases line up with TRBD2. V trimming: 0 bases; J trimming: 2 bases; junction bases outside the gene matches: 4. CDR3 length: 16 residues. Germline assignment: CDR1 LGHNA and CDR2 YSLEER. The CDR3 DNA sequence: TGCGCCAGCAGCCAAGATCACCTAGCGGGAGCCTACGAGCAGTACTTC. Translation gives CASSQDHLAGAYEQYF.

This clonotype was found many times. The V call is TRBV29-1, the J call TRBJ2-3; 9 positions agree with TRBD2. Trimming cost V 0 bases and J 3 bases; bases outside gene matches: 4. CDR3 length equals 15 residues. The V gene's germline CDR1 is SQVTM and CDR2 ANQGSEA. This chain's CDR3 is CSVEELAGGTDTQYF. The CDR3, as DNA: TGCAGCGTTGAAGAACTAGCGGGTGGGACAGATACGCAGTATTTT.

The V gene is TRBV12-3 or TRBV12-4, the J gene TRBJ2-2; 7 bases are shared with TRBD1. This CDR3 is built from 15 residues. The J segment lost 4 bases and the V segment lost 6 bases, leaving 8 bases of the junction unmatched. As DNA, the CDR3 is TGTGCCAGCAGGCTACAGGGGCCGTTCACCGGGGAGCTGTTTTTT. It translates to CASRLQGPFTGELFF.

This clonotype was counted ten times or more. The gene calls are TRBV7-9 and TRBJ2-1; TRBD2 agrees at 11 bases. Germline V lookup: CDR1 SEHNR, CDR2 FQNEAQ (reference sequence). CDR3 length: 24 amino acids. The junction had 33 bases not matched to a gene; V was cut back by 5 bases and J by 6 bases. CDR3 protein: CASSGTSGALWVNEGALWVNEQFF. The CDR3 coding sequence is TGTGCCAGCAGCGGGACTAGCGGTGCCCTATGGGTCAATGAGGGTGCCCTATGGGTCAATGAGCAGTTCTTC.

V is TRBV6-2 or TRBV6-3 and J is TRBJ1-5; no clear D. CDR3 length equals 11 residues. V was clipped by 7 bases and J by 8 bases, with 9 bases between them. Germline loops: CDR1 MNHEY, CDR2 SVGEGT. Here the CDR3 DNA reads TGTGCCAGCACTCCCAAAGAGCCCCAGCATTTT. It is translated as CASTPKEPQHF.

Within the sample, this clonotype is medium-sized (0.01 to 0.1%). V is TRBV13 and J is TRBJ2-1, with 10 bases matching TRBD2. The V and J ends lost 6 bases and 5 bases, in that order; junction bases with no gene match: 7. Germline V gives CDR1 PRHDT, CDR2 FYEKMQ (reference sequence). The CDR3 sequence is 15 residues long. Here the CDR3 reads CASRQRGGVNNEQFF. In nucleotides, the CDR3 is TGTGCCAGCAGGCAGCGGGGGGGTGTGAACAATGAGCAGTTCTTC.

This clonotype has at least ten counts. The chain joins TRBV29-1 to TRBJ2-5, with 10 bases that match TRBD1. The CDR3 is 14 residues long. With V trimmed by 3 bases and J by 1 base, 2 bases remained unmatched. CDR1 is SQVTM, CDR2 ANQGSEA, per germline. The CDR3: CSVEGQGIQETQYF. CDR3 nucleotide sequence: TGCAGCGTTGAGGGACAGGGGATCCAAGAGACCCAGTACTTC.

At least ten counts were recorded for this clonotype. V is TRBV6-2 or TRBV6-3 and J is TRBJ2-6; TRBD1 is a possible D gene (6 bases). Germline assignment: CDR1 MNHEY and CDR2 SVGEGT. The CDR3 is 16 amino acids. V lost 9 bases and J lost 0, with 15 bases in between. CDR3: CASATGRNSGANVLTF. The CDR3 nucleotides read TGTGCCAGTGCAACAGGGAGAAACTCTGGGGCCAACGTCCTGACTTTC.

This clonotype occurred many times. The chain employs TRBV23-1 and TRBJ2-3; 7 bases are a match to TRBD2. TRBV23-1 is known as an ORF, though its function is uncertain. The length of the CDR3 is 11 residues. The CDR3 protein is CAWTRTDTQYF. DNA for the CDR3: TGCGCGTGGACTAGGACAGATACGCAGTATTTT.

This clonotype was seen repeatedly, ten times or more. The rearrangement joins TRBV27 to TRBJ1-1; D unclear. The V and J ends lost 3 bases and 8 bases respectively, with 13 bases between them. CDR1 is MNHEY and CDR2 is SMNVEV in the germline V gene (reference sequence). The CDR3 extends over 13 amino acids. The CDR3 nucleotides read TGTGCCAGCAGTTTTGGGGTTTCTGGGGAAGCTTTCTTT. Translated: CASSFGVSGEAFF.

This clonotype showed up many times. V gene TRBV29-1 combines with J gene TRBJ2-5; 11 positions match TRBD2. The J segment lost 4 bases and the V segment lost 2 bases, leaving 3 bases of the junction unmatched. CDR1 is SQVTM and CDR2 is ANQGSEA in the germline V gene. The CDR3 spans 14 residues. In DNA, the CDR3 is TGCAGCGTTGAACCCGGGACTAGCGGAGAGACCCAGTACTTC. This encodes CSVEPGTSGETQYF.

This clonotype was picked up a small number of times. V and J are TRBV19 and TRBJ2-1; 7 positions match TRBD2. In germline, CDR1 is LNHDA, CDR2 SQIVND (reference sequence). This CDR3 has 20 amino acids. The V segment lost 6 bases and the J segment 3 bases; nucleotides outside the gene matches: 23. CDR3 amino acids: CASSPTSGDYKSGDYNEQFF. Here the CDR3 DNA reads TGTGCCAGTAGCCCCACGTCGGGGGACTACAAGTCGGGGGACTACAATGAGCAGTTCTTC.

This clonotype has at least ten counts. The rearrangement links TRBV27 to TRBJ2-3, with 10 bases aligning to TRBD2. J was trimmed by 4 bases and V by 5 bases; bases with no gene match: 6. This CDR3 spans 15 amino acids. Germline V gene data show CDR1 as MNHEY and CDR2 as SMNVEV (reference sequence). The CDR3 bases are TGTGCCAGCAGTCATAGGACTAGCGGTTCAGATACGCAGTATTTT. Residues: CASSHRTSGSDTQYF.

V gene TRBV20-1 combines with J gene TRBJ1-3; 7 nucleotides agree with TRBD1. The CDR3 totals 15 residues. CDR1 and CDR2 (germline): DFQATT, SNEGSKA (reference sequence). Germline trimming cut 0 bases from V and 4 bases from J; bases unmatched to any gene: 6. CDR3: CSARDRRGSGNTIYF. The CDR3 DNA follows: TGCAGTGCTAGAGATCGCAGGGGGTCGGGAAACACCATATATTTT.

This clonotype was detected only a few times. The chain recombines TRBV7-2 with TRBJ2-7; D ambiguous. The germline V and J ends were trimmed by 3 bases and 5 bases, with 17 bases remaining between them. Germline V lookup: CDR1 SGHTA, CDR2 FQGNSA. This CDR3 is 15 amino acids long. CDR3 loop: CASSLIDARNDEQYF. The CDR3 DNA reads as TGTGCCAGCAGCTTGATTGATGCGCGGAACGACGAGCAGTACTTC. Filled out from reference TRBV7-2 and TRBJ2-7, the complete variable domain reads GAGVSQSPSNKVTEKGKDVELRCDPISGHTALYWYRQSLGQGLEFLIYFQGNSAPDKSGLPSDRFSAERTGGSVSTLTIQRTQQEDSAVYLCASSLIDARNDEQYFGPGTRLTVT.

This clonotype has a count of ten or more. The chain recombines TRBV9 with TRBJ2-3; D gene unclear. The CDR3 loop spans 15 amino acids. Trimming left V 0 bases short and J 0 bases short, with 8 bases between. Germline-derived CDR1 and CDR2 are SGDLS and YYNGEE. The CDR3 reads CASSVDPVSTDTQYF. In DNA form, the CDR3 reads TGTGCCAGCAGCGTAGATCCCGTAAGCACAGATACGCAGTATTTT.

In its sample, this clonotype was seen many times. The genes are TRBV20-1 and TRBJ2-7; D might be TRBD2 (5 bases). Per the germline V gene, CDR1 is DFQATT and CDR2 is SNEGSKA (reference sequence). Trimming took off 3 bases at V and 4 bases at J, with 10 bases between the two ends. This CDR3 contains 12 residues. Here the CDR3 reads CSARIEGYEQYF. The CDR3, as DNA: TGCAGTGCTAGGATTGAGGGATACGAGCAGTACTTC.

In its sample, this clonotype was seen many times. V usage is TRBV9 and J usage is TRBJ2-1; 7 bases match TRBD2. The V segment lost 4 bases and the J segment 7 bases; nucleotides outside the gene matches: 11. The CDR3 is 15 residues long. Germline V lookup: CDR1 SGDLS, CDR2 YYNGEE. CDR3 sequence (DNA): TGTGCCAGCAGCCAACGGGGGGAGGTTATAAATGAGCAGTTCTTC. This sequence encodes CASSQRGEVINEQFF.

The sample holds many counts of this clonotype. The rearrangement uses TRBV3-1 and TRBJ2-7, with D possibly being TRBD2 (5 bases). Trimming took off 5 bases at V and 8 bases at J, with 13 bases between the two ends. The CDR3 sequence is 12 residues long. Germline values: CDR1 LGHDT, CDR2 YNNKEL (reference sequence). The CDR3 reads CASSTDGVQQYF. The CDR3 nucleotides read TGTGCCAGCAGCACCGACGGGGTCCAGCAGTACTTC.

At least ten counts were recorded for this clonotype. The chain links TRBV20-1 to TRBJ2-5, with a possible D match to TRBD2 (5 bases). V lost 1 base and J lost 2, with 8 bases in between. This CDR3 has 13 residues. Germline-derived CDR1 and CDR2 are DFQATT and SNEGSKA (reference sequence). CDR3: CSARVTGQETQYF. The DNA for the CDR3 is TGCAGTGCTAGAGTGACGGGGCAAGAGACCCAGTACTTC.

This clonotype was counted a few times. The gene calls are TRBV7-2 and TRBJ2-1, with 10 positions matching TRBD2. Germline-derived CDR1 and CDR2 are SGHTA and FQGNSA. The CDR3 loop spans 18 amino acids. The J segment lost 3 bases and the V segment lost 8 bases, leaving 16 bases of the junction unmatched. The CDR3 DNA sequence: TGTGCCAGCTTATCTCAATTTATAGCGGGAGGTTTCTACAATGAGCAGTTCTTC. Amino acid sequence: CASLSQFIAGGFYNEQFF.